What follows describes a single TCR beta chain. Cells were sorted from thawed PBMC rested overnight and stained with GMM-loaded CD1B tetramer, viability dye and anti-CD3. The CD1B tetramers carried C32 glucose monomycolate purified from Rhodococcus equi. Assay used: immunoSEQ multiplex PCR; TCRdb lists only in-frame clones, some missing. The sample carries tens of thousands of clones, roughly 93% recorded once. These data are taken from a study of T cells in tuberculosis. Germline CDR1 is SGDLS and CDR2 is YYNGEE. V trimming: 1 base; J trimming: 5 bases; junction bases outside the gene matches: 2. CDR3 length equals 14 residues. Whole-study findings and limits: The stringent gate may have excluded weak CD1B-GMM tetramer binders.

The clonotype comes from an adult woman with latent tuberculosis. This sequence joins TRBV9 and TRBJ2-5; 10 bases map to TRBD2. Material for sequencing was CD1b-GMM tetramer-negative cells sorted from PBMCs. The CDR3 DNA is TGTGCCAGCAGCGTAACGACTAGCGGGGAGACCCAGTACTTC. Its protein is CASSVTTSGETQYF.